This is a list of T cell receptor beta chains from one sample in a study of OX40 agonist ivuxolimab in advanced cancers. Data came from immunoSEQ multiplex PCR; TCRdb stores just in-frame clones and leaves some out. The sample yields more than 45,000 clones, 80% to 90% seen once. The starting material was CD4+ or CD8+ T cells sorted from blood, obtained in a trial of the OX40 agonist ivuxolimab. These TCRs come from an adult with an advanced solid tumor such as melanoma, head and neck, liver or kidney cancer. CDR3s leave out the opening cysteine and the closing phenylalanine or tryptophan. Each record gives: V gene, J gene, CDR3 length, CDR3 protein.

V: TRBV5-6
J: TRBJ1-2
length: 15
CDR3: ASSFGWGTGEGYGYT

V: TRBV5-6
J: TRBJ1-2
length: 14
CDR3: ASSPWGLIGANGYT

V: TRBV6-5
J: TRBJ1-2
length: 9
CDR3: ASSGQGDYT

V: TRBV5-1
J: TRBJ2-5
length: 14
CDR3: ASSSRDRDLKETQY

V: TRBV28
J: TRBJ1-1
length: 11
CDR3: ASSDHGDTEAF

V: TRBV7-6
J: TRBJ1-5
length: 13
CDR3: ASSLELYRDQPQH

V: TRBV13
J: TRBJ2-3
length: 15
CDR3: ASSLVASGGASDTQY

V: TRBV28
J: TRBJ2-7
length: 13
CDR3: ASSTPRTGTYEQY

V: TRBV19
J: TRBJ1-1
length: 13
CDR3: ASSLGTGPNTEAF

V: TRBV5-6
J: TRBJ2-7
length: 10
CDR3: ASSLTGYEQY

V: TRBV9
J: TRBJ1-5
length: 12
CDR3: ASSSGQVNQPQH

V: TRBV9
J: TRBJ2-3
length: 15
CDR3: ASSPLLAGGSTDTQY

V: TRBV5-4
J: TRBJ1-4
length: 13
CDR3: ASSVETGLNEKLF

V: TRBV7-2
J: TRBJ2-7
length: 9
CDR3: ASCAGYEQY

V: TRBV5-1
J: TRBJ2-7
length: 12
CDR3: ASTPGQGLDEQY

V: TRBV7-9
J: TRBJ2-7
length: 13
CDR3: ASSFPPAGTYEQY

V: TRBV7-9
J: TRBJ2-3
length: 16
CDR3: ASSPPLGLAGPTDTQY

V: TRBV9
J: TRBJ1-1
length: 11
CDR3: ASSVDLNTEAF

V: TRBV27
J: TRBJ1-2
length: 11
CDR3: ASSLGLGYGYT

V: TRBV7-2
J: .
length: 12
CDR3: ASSFHRGPYEQY

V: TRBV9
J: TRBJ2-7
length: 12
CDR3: ASSSLAGGDEQY

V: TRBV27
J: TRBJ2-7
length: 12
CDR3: ASSLGGLSYEQY

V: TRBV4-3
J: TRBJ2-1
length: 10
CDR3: ASSPGGTEQF

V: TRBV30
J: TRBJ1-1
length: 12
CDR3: AWSDQRGATEAF

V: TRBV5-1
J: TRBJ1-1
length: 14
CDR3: ASSWTGATGDTEAF

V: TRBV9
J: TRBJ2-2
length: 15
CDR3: ASSGDRGLQHTGELF

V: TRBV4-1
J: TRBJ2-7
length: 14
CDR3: ASSQDLTERDYEQY

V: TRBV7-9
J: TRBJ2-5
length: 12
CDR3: ASSSQTNQETQY

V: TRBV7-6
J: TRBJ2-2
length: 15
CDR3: ASSLPTSGGNTGELF

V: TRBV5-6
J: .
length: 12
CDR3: ASSYDRGIYEQY

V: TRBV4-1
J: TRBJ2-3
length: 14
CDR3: ASSQFTSGSTDTQY

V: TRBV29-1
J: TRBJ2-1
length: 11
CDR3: SVANRGWNEQF

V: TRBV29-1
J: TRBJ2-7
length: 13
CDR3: SVEGTSGSSYEQY

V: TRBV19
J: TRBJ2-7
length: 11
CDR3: ASSIRGWDEQY

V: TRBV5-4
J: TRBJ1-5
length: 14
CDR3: ASSLEGQDPNQPQH

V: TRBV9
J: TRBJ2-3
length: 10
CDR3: ASAGLTDTQY

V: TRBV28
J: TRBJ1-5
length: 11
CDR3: ASSLMGNQPQH

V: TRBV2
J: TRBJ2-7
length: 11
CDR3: ASSQGQGSEQY

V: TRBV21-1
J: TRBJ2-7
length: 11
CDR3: ASTRDWWYEQY

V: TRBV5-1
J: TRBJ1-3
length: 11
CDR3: ASSSVSGNTIY

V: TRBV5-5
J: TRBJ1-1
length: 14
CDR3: ASSSLPTVMNTEAF

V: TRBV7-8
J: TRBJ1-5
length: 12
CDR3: ASRPTGSNQPQH

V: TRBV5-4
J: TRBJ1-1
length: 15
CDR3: ASSLGDRGSGNTEAF

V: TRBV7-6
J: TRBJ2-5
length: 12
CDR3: ASTLVASQETQY

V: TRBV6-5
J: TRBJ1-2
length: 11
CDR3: ASSYAGTGGYT

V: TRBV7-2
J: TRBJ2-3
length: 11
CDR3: ASSLAAGDTQY

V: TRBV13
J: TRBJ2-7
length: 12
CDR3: ASSPPRSAYEQY